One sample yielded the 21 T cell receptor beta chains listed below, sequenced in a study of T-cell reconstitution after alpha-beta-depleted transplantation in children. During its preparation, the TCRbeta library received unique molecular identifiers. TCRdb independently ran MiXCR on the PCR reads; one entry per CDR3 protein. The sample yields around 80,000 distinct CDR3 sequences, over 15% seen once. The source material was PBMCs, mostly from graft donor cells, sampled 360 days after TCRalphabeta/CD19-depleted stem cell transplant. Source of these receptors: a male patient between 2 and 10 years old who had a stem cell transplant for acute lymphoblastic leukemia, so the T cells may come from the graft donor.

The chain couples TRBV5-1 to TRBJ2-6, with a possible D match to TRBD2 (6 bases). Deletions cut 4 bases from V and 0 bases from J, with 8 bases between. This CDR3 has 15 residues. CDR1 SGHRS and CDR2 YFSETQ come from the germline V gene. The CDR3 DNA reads TGCGCCAGCAGCCCTAGCGACTCTGGGGCCAACGTCCTGACTTTC. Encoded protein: CASSPSDSGANVLTF.

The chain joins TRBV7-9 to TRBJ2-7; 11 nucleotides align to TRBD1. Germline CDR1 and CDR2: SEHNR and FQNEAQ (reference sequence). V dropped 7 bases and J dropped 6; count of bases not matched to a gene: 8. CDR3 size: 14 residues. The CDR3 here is CASTHSGTGGEQYF. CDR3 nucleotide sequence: TGTGCCAGCACCCATTCCGGGACAGGGGGCGAGCAGTACTTC.

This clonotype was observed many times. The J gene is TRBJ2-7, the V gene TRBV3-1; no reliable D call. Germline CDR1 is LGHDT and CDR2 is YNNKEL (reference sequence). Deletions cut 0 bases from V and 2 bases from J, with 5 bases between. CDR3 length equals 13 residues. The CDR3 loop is CASSQDGPYEQYF. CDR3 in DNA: TGTGCCAGCAGCCAAGATGGTCCCTACGAGCAGTACTTC.

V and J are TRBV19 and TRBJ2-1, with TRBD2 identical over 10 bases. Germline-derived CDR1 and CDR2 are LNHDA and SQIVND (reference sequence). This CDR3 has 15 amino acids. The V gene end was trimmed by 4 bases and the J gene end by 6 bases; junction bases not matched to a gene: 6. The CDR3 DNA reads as TGTGCCAGTAGTAGGTCTAGCGGGAGTTTCAATGAGCAGTTCTTC. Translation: CASSRSSGSFNEQFF.

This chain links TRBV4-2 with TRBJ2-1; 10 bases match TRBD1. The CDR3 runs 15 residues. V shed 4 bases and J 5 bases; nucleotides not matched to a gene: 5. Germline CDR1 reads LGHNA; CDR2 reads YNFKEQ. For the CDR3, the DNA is TGTGCCAGCAGCCCTCCGGGACAGGGGAACAATGAGCAGTTCTTC. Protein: CASSPPGQGNNEQFF.

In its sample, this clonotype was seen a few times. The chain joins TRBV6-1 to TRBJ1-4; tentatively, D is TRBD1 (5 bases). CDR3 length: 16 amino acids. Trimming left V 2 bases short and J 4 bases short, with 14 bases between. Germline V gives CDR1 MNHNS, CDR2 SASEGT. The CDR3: CASSEILGLNNEKLFF. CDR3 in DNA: TGTGCCAGCAGTGAAATACTGGGGCTGAATAATGAAAAACTGTTTTTT.

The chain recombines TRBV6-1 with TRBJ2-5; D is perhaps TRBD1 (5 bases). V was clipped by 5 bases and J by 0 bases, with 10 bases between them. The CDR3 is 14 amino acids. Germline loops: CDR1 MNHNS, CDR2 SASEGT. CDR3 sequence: CASSPQGYQETQYF. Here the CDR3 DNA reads TGTGCCAGCAGTCCCCAGGGTTACCAAGAGACCCAGTACTTC.

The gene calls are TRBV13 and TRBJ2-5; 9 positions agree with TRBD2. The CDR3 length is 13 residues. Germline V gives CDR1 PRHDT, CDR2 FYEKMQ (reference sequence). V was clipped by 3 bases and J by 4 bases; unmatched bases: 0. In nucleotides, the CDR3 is TGTGCCAGCAGCTTTAGCGGGAGAGAGACCCAGTACTTC. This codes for CASSFSGRETQYF.

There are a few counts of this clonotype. CDR3 sequence: CASSQRRRRDYYEQYF. In DNA form, the CDR3 reads TGCGCCAGCAGCCAGCGTCGGAGGCGGGACTACTACGAGCAGTACTTC. This sequence joins TRBV4-1 and TRBJ2-7; 7 positions agree with TRBD2. V shed 3 bases and J 3 bases; nucleotides not matched to a gene: 11. The CDR3 is made up of 16 amino acids. The V gene's germline CDR1 is MGHRA and CDR2 YSYEKL.

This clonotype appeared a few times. The CDR3 region has the DNA TGTGCCAGCAGTTGGGGGATCGACAGGGCCTGGGAGACCCAGTACTTC. This encodes CASSWGIDRAWETQYF. This chain joins TRBV5-5 and TRBJ2-5, with 7 bases matching TRBD1. V shed 5 bases, J shed 5 bases, and the junction held 15 bases outside the gene matches. There are 16 residues in the CDR3. Germline CDR1 is SGHKS and CDR2 is YYEKEE (reference sequence).

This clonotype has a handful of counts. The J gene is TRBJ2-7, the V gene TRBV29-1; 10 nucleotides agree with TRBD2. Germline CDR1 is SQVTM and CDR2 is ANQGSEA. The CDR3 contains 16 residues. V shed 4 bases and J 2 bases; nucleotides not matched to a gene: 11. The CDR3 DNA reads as TGCAGCGTTGCGGTAGCGGGAGGCTTAATCCCCTACGAGCAGTACTTC. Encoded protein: CSVAVAGGLIPYEQYF.

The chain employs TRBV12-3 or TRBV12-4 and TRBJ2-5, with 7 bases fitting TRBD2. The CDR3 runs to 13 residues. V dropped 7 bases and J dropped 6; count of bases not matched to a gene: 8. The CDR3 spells CASTKRESKTQYF. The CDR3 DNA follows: TGTGCCAGCACCAAGCGGGAATCTAAGACCCAGTACTTC.

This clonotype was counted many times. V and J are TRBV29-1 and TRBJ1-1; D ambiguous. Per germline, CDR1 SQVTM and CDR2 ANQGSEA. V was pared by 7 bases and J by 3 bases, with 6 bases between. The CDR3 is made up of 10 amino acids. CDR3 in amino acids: CSARHTEAFF. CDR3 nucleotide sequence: TGCAGCGCGCGGCACACTGAAGCTTTCTTT.

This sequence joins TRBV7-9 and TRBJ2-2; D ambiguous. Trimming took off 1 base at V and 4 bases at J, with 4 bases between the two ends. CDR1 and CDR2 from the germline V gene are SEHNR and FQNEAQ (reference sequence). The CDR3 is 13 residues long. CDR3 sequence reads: CASSLVSTGELFF. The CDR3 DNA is TGTGCCAGCAGCTTAGTGTCCACCGGGGAGCTGTTTTTT.

The chain's CDR3 is CASSLFGLAGGNTGELFF. In nucleotides, the CDR3 is TGCGCCAGCAGCTTATTTGGACTAGCGGGAGGTAACACCGGGGAGCTGTTTTTT. V is TRBV5-1 and J is TRBJ2-2, with 14 bases lining up with TRBD2. Germline V gives CDR1 SGHRS, CDR2 YFSETQ. The CDR3 runs 18 residues. With V trimmed by 2 bases and J by 2 bases, 5 bases remained unmatched.

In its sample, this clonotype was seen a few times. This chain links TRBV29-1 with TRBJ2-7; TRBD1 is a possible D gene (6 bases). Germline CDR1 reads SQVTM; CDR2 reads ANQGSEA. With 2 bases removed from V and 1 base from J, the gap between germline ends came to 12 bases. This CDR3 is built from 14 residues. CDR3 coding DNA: TGCAGCGTTGAAATCGGACAGTCGTCCTACGAGCAGTACTTC. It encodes CSVEIGQSSYEQYF.

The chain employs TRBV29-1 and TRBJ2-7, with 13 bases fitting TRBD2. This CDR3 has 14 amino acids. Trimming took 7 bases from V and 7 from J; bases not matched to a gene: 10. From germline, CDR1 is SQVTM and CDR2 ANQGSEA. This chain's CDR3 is CSGQGTSGTGEQYF. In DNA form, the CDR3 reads TGCAGCGGGCAGGGGACTAGCGGGACTGGGGAGCAGTACTTC.

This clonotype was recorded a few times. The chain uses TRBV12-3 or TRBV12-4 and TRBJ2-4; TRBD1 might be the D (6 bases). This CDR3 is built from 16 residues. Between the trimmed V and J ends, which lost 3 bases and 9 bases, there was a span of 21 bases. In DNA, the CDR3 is TGTGCCAGCAGTTTGACAGGCTCATGGGCGGGCGGCATTCAGTACTTC. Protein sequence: CASSLTGSWAGGIQYF.

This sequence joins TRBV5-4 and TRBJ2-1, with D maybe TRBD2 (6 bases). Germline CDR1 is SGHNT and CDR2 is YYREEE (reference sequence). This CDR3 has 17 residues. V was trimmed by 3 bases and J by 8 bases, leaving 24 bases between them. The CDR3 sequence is CASSSRPNRDLAHEQFF. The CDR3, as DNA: TGTGCCAGCAGCTCCCGTCCTAACCGGGACTTAGCTCATGAGCAGTTCTTC. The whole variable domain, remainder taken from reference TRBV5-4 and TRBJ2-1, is ETGVTQSPTHLIKTRGQQVTLRCSSQSGHNTVSWYQQALGQGPQFIFQYYREEENGRGNFPPRFSGLQFPNYSSELNVNALELDDSALYLCASSSRPNRDLAHEQFFGPGTRLTVL.

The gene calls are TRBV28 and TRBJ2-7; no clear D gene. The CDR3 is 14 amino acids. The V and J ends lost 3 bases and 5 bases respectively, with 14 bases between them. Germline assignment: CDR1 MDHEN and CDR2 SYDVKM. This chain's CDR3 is CASSFLAQNHEQYF. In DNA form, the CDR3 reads TGTGCCAGCAGTTTCCTTGCGCAAAACCACGAGCAGTACTTC.

CDR3 loop: CASSLFGRPETQYF. The DNA of the CDR3 is TGTGCCAGCAGCTTATTTGGCCGTCCGGAGACCCAGTACTTC. This chain joins TRBV7-2 and TRBJ2-5; D gene unclear. The CDR3 runs 14 residues. Deletions cut 2 bases from V and 5 bases from J, with 12 bases between. Germline CDR1 is SGHTA and CDR2 is FQGNSA.